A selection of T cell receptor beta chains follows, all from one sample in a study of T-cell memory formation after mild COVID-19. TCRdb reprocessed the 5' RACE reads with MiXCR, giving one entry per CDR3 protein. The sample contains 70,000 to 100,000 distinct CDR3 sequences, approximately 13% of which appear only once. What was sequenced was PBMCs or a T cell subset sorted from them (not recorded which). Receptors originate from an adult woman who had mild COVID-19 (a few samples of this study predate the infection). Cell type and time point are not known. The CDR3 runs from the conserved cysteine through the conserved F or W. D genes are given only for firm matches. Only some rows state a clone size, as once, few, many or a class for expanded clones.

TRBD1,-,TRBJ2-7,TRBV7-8,TGTGCCAGCAGTAAGACAGGGAATGCCTACGAGCAGTACTTC,CASSKTGNAYEQYF
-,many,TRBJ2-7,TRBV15,TGTGCCACCAGCACGGGGGAAGTCTCCTACGAGCAGTACTTC,CATSTGEVSYEQYF
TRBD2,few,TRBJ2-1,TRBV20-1,TGCAGTGCCCCCGCCTGGGCTAGCGGGAGGGGTGAGCAGTTCTTC,CSAPAWASGRGEQFF
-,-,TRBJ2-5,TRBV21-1,TGTGCCAGCACCCTACTGGGACAAGAGACCCAGTACTTC,CASTLLGQETQYF
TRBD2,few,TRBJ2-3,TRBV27,TGTGCCAGCAGTACCCTAGCGGGAGGTGGCACAGATACGCAGTATTTT,CASSTLAGGGTDTQYF
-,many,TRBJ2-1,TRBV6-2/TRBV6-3,TGTGCCAGCAGTTTTGGAGGTAGCTCCTACAATGAGCAGTTCTTC,CASSFGGSSYNEQFF
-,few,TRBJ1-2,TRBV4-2,TGTGCCAGCAGCCAAGAAGCCGTTGCGGTCGGACGGAACTATGGCTACACCTTC,CASSQEAVAVGRNYGYTF
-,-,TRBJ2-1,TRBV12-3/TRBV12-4,TGTGCCAGCAGTCTTACGCCAGGGTATGAGCAGTTCTTC,CASSLTPGYEQFF
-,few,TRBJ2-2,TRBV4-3,TGCGCCAGCAGTCACGTACGGGGGACGACCGGGGAGCTGTTTTTT,CASSHVRGTTGELFF
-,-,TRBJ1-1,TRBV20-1,TGCAGTGCTGGGATACAAAACACTGAAGCTTTCTTT,CSAGIQNTEAFF
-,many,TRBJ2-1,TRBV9,TGTGCCAGCAGCGTAGCCGGTCTACACAATGAGCAGTTCTTC,CASSVAGLHNEQFF
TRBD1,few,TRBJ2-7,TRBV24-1,TGTGCCACCAGTGCCCACGGACAGGGCCACGAGCAGTACTTC,CATSAHGQGHEQYF
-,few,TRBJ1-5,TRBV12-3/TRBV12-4,TGTGCCAGCAGTTTGGACAGTTCGGATCAGCCCCAGCATTTT,CASSLDSSDQPQHF
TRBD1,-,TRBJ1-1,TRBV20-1,TGCAGTGCTAGACCTCGACAGGGGAGGGTTACTGAAGCTTTCTTT,CSARPRQGRVTEAFF
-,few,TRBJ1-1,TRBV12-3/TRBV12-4,TGTGCCAGCAGTCCGAGTGGGAACACTGAAGCTTTCTTT,CASSPSGNTEAFF
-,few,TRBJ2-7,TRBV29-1,TGCAGCGTCCCGCCCTTTTACGAGCAGTACTTC,CSVPPFYEQYF
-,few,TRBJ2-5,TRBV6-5,TGTGCCAGCAGTTGGGGGCAACAAGAGACCCAGTACTTC,CASSWGQQETQYF
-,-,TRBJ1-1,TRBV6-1,TGTGCCAGCACGTGGACAGAGAACACTGAAGCTTTCTTT,CASTWTENTEAFF
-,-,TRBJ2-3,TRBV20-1,TGCAGTGCGCCGACAGATACGCAGTATTTT,CSAPTDTQYF
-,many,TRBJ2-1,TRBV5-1,TGCGCCAGCAGCTTCGGGGAAAATGAGCAGTTCTTC,CASSFGENEQFF
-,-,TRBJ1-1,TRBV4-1,TGCGCCAGCAGCCAAGGAGAAACTGAAGCTTTCTTT,CASSQGETEAFF
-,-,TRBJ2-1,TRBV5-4,TGTGCCTCCAGGGGAAGAAATGAGAAGTTCTTC,CASRGRNEKFF
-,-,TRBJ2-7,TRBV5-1,TGCGCCAGCAGCTTGGGTCCGGACTACGAGCAGTACTTC,CASSLGPDYEQYF
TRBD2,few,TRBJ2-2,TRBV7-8,TGTGCCAGCAGCTTAGGATCCCCCGTGGGAGGGACCGGGGAGCTGTTTTTT,CASSLGSPVGGTGELFF
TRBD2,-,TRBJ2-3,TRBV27,TGTGCCACCAGGCTTTATAGCGGGAGCCAAGATACGCAGTATTTT,CATRLYSGSQDTQYF
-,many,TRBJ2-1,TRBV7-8,TGTGCCAGCAGCTCTCCGACAGGTCACTCCTACAATGAGCAGTTCTTC,CASSSPTGHSYNEQFF
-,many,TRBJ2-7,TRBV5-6,TGTGCCAGCAGCTCCGGGACACTGGGACCCTACGAGCAGTACTTC,CASSSGTLGPYEQYF
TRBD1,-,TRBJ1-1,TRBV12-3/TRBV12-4,TGTGCCAGCAGTTTATTTGTCAGGGGGGGTGAAGCTTTCTTT,CASSLFVRGGEAFF
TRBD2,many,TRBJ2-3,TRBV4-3,TGCGCCAGCAGCCAACAGGCGGAACGGGAACTAGCGAGGGGCCCAGATACGCAGTATTTT,CASSQQAERELARGPDTQYF
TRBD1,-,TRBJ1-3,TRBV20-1,TGCAGTGCTAGGGACAGGGAGCACGGCACCATATATTTT,CSARDREHGTIYF
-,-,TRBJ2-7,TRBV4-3,TGCGCCAGCAGCCAAGAGTGGACAGCGTACTCCTACGAGCAGTACTTC,CASSQEWTAYSYEQYF
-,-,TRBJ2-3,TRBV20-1,TGCAGTGCTAGAGCGGGCCTGACTAGCACAGATACGCAGTATTTT,CSARAGLTSTDTQYF
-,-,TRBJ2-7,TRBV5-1,TGCGCCAGCAGCTTGTATAGTGACGAGCAGTACTTC,CASSLYSDEQYF
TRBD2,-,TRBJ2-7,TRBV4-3,TGCGCCAGCAGCCAAGGTCGCGGGAGCTCCTACGAGCAGTACTTC,CASSQGRGSSYEQYF
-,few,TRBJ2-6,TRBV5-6,TGTGCCAGCAGCATCGGCCTGCAGAGCTCTGGGGCCAACGTCCTGACTTTC,CASSIGLQSSGANVLTF
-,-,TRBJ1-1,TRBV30,TGTGCCTGGAGTACGTTACCAGGACGTGCTTTCTTT,CAWSTLPGRAFF
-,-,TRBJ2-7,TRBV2,TGTGCCAGCAGGCCGGGCTGGGACTCCTACGAGCAGTACTTC,CASRPGWDSYEQYF
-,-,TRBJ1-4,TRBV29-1,TGCAGCGTCACGAGCCAGGGCCGTTTATTTTTT,CSVTSQGRLFF
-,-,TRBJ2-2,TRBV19,TGTGCCAGTAGTGGGGGTTTCGGGGAGCTGTTTTTT,CASSGGFGELFF
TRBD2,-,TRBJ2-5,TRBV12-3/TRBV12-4,TGTGCCAGCTCGGGGGGGACCCAGTACTTC,CASSGGTQYF
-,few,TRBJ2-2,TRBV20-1,TGCAGTGCTAGAAAACCCGACAGGTCGAACACCGGGGAGCTGTTTTTT,CSARKPDRSNTGELFF